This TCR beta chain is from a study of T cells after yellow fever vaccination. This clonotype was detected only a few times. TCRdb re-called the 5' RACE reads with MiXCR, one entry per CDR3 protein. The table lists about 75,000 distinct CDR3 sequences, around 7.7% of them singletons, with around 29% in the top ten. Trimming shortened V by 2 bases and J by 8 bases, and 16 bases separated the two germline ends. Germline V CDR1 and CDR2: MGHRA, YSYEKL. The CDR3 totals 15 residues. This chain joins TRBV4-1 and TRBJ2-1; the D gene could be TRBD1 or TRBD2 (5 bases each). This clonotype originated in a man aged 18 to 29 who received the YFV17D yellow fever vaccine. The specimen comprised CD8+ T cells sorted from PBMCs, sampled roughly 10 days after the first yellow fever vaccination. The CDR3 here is CASSQPGTGVDEQFF. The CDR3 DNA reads TGCGCCAGCAGCCAACCCGGGACCGGGGTTGATGAGCAGTTCTTC.